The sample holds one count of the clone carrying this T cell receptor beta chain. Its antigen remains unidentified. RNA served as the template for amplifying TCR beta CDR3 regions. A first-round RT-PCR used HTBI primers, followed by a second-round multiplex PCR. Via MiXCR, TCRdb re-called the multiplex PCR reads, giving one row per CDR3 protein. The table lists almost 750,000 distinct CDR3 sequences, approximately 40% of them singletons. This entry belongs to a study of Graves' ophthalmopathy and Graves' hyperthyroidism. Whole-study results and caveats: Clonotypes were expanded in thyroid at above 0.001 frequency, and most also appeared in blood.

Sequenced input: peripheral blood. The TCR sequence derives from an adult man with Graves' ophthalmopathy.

The CDR3 loop is CASSPDRVRYGYTF. Here the CDR3 DNA reads TGTGCCAGCAGCCCCGACAGGGTCCGCTATGGCTACACCTTC. The chain recombines TRBV7-9 with TRBJ1-2; 7 positions match TRBD1. Germline V gives CDR1 SEHNR, CDR2 FQNEAQ (reference sequence). The CDR3 totals 14 residues. The V segment lost 5 bases and the J segment 4 bases; nucleotides outside the gene matches: 7.